The clone carrying this TCR beta chain appeared a few times. This sample was taken from a study of tumor-infiltrating lymphocytes in oesophageal squamous cell carcinoma. TCRdb ran MiXCR on the reads and lists one entry per CDR3 protein. This table holds 9,500 to 14,000 distinct CDR3 sequences, roughly 60% found once. Germline values: CDR1 SGHTA, CDR2 FQGNSA. With 4 bases removed from V and 4 bases from J, the gap between germline ends came to 20 bases. The CDR3 length is 16 residues. The sample consisted of blood. The chain has TRBV7-2 and TRBJ2-7; D may be TRBD2 (5 bases). This receptor was obtained from a female donor with esophageal squamous cell carcinoma. CDR3 bases: TGTGCCAGCAGCTCCCCCCTAGGGCGGGTCCGGTACGAGCAGTACTTC. Its protein is CASSSPLGRVRYEQYF.